This T cell receptor beta chain was sequenced for a study of blood T cell repertoires in COVID-19. In the study overall: T cells, B-cell-depleted T cells, or PBMCs supplied cDNA or gDNA.

The data were produced by immunoSEQ multiplex PCR, yet TCRdb's version contains in-frame clones alone and is incomplete. Of a few hundred thousand clones in the sample, 70% to 90% were seen once. Participants spanned ages roughly 18 to 90 years and resided in fewer than 30 US areas. Material for sequencing was PBMCs or T cells enriched from blood (not recorded which). This clonotype originated in a woman in her forties or fifties with acute COVID-19.

The CDR3 spells CASSLGTDSYEQYF. Here the CDR3 DNA reads TGTGCCAGCTCACTTGGGACAGATTCCTACGAGCAGTACTTC. The rearrangement links TRBV18 to TRBJ2-7; 7 bases line up with TRBD1. The CDR3 spans 14 residues. Germline loops: CDR1 KGHSH, CDR2 LQKENI. V was clipped by 4 bases and J by 1 base; unmatched bases: 4.